This T cell receptor beta chain was documented in a study of blood T cells in healthy people across ages. Overall study findings and caveats: It was the long-lived donors that had more naive CD4+ cells and higher diversity than aged donors. TCR beta diversity correlated strongly with naive T cell percentage.

The CDR3 has 14 residues. Per germline, CDR1 SGHTA and CDR2 FQGNSA. The V segment lost 7 bases and the J segment 5 bases; nucleotides outside the gene matches: 11. A second roughly 7 to 11 cycle PCR used barcoded and J-beta primers. Carrying 12 random nucleotides, a template-switch adaptor labeled each individual cDNA molecule. Samples each returned at least 2.5 million CDR3-containing paired-end reads. TCRdb analysed the 5' RACE reads with MiXCR anew, one entry per CDR3 protein. The repertoire consists of around 690,000 distinct CDR3 sequences, with roughly three fifths occurring once and the leading ten covering 30% to 45%. This clonotype was seen ten or more times. Its specificity is not known.

This rearrangement joins TRBV7-2 to TRBJ2-7, with 7 positions matching TRBD1. This TCR was recovered from a man in his sixties in good health. Source material: blood. The CDR3 spells CASTPQGEMNEQYF. The CDR3 region has the DNA TGTGCCAGCACCCCTCAGGGGGAGATGAACGAGCAGTACTTC. Looking up the rest from reference TRBV7-2 and TRBJ2-7 gives the full variable domain: GAGVSQSPSNKVTEKGKDVELRCDPISGHTALYWYRQSLGQGLEFLIYFQGNSAPDKSGLPSDRFSAERTGGSVSTLTIQRTQQEDSAVYLCASTPQGEMNEQYFGPGTRLTVT.